This is a list of T cell receptor beta chains from one sample in a study of CD8+CD57+ T cells in acquired aplastic anemia. TCRdb ran MiXCR on the reads and lists one entry per CDR3 protein. The table shows about 160,000 distinct CDR3 sequences, with 60% to 80% occurring only once. Source material: sorted CD4+, CD8+, or CD8+CD57+ T cells (not recorded which) from PBMCs. Receptor source: a human donor with aplastic anemia. The conserved cysteine and the conserved F or W are not part of the CDR3 here. Clone size, where shown, is once, few, many, or a class for clones that have expanded.

size: .
J: TRBJ2-5
V: TRBV24-1
CDR3: ATSGRDGSRETQY

size: few
J: TRBJ2-7
V: TRBV7-3
CDR3: ASSFGTGPYEQY

size: .
J: TRBJ2-1
V: TRBV19
CDR3: ASRIAGLRYNEQF

size: .
J: TRBJ2-1
V: TRBV24-1
CDR3: ATQGYKPYNEQF

size: few
J: TRBJ1-4
V: TRBV7-6
CDR3: ASSLRQGAANEKLF

size: .
J: TRBJ1-2
V: TRBV19
CDR3: ASSIAVTYGYT

size: .
J: TRBJ1-3
V: TRBV9
CDR3: ASSRISGNTIY

size: .
J: TRBJ2-5
V: TRBV9
CDR3: ASSPIAGGQETQY

size: .
J: TRBJ1-5
V: TRBV7-3
CDR3: ASSLGRGGDQPQH

size: .
J: TRBJ1-2
V: TRBV19
CDR3: ATRVQGTYGYT

size: .
J: TRBJ2-7
V: TRBV19
CDR3: ASSIGQVGNYEQY

size: .
J: TRBJ2-3
V: TRBV7-8
CDR3: ASSFQGVGTDTQY

size: medium-sized
J: TRBJ1-1
V: TRBV29-1
CDR3: SASNRGMNTEAF

size: .
J: TRBJ2-7
V: TRBV2
CDR3: ASMLAGGIYEQY

size: .
J: TRBJ2-7
V: TRBV5-5
CDR3: ASSLTDTHSSYEQY

size: once
J: TRBJ2-1
V: TRBV14
CDR3: ASSLTRSSSYNEQF

size: .
J: TRBJ2-7
V: TRBV20-1
CDR3: SAREGGRAYEQY

size: many
J: TRBJ2-5
V: TRBV20-1
CDR3: SARDFVPSASGIQETQY

size: .
J: TRBJ2-1
V: TRBV19
CDR3: ASSIAGVGYNEQF

size: .
J: TRBJ1-2
V: TRBV9
CDR3: ASSPDVEGYT

size: .
J: TRBJ1-1
V: TRBV7-9
CDR3: ASSLDREAF

size: .
J: TRBJ2-7
V: TRBV7-9
CDR3: ASSLTIPRGEQY

size: .
J: TRBJ1-1
V: TRBV7-3
CDR3: ASSYTEMNTEAF

size: .
J: TRBJ2-3
V: TRBV20-1
CDR3: SARRDSRSTDTQY

size: .
J: TRBJ2-3
V: TRBV15
CDR3: ATSAHRVWTDTQY

size: .
J: TRBJ1-5
V: TRBV24-1
CDR3: ATSESGTGIGQPQH

size: few
J: TRBJ2-5
V: TRBV2
CDR3: ASSEQSRASETQY

size: .
J: TRBJ1-5
V: TRBV7-6
CDR3: ASSLEGSGQPQH

size: .
J: TRBJ1-5
V: TRBV19
CDR3: ASRGREFNQPQH

size: .
J: TRBJ2-1
V: TRBV19
CDR3: ASSIISGGKGEQF

size: few
J: TRBJ1-6
V: TRBV10-3
CDR3: AIRGTVVGSPLH

size: .
J: TRBJ1-2
V: TRBV24-1
CDR3: ATSDWTGSGYT

size: .
J: TRBJ2-1
V: TRBV20-1
CDR3: SANLAGLSYNEQF

size: .
J: TRBJ1-6
V: TRBV5-4
CDR3: ASSLGQLSLH

size: .
J: TRBJ1-3
V: TRBV10-1
CDR3: ASSERDTTSGNTIY

size: .
J: TRBJ2-2
V: TRBV7-2
CDR3: ASSPGGQGTTGELF

size: .
J: TRBJ2-7
V: TRBV15
CDR3: ATSSPQTGGPSGETYEQY

size: .
J: TRBJ1-4
V: TRBV20-1
CDR3: SAPHEVGEKLF

size: .
J: TRBJ2-1
V: TRBV20-1
CDR3: SAYGSNNEQF

size: .
J: TRBJ2-5
V: TRBV7-6
CDR3: ASSSLTTETQY

size: .
J: TRBJ2-7
V: TRBV5-6
CDR3: ASSFLPAGVEQY